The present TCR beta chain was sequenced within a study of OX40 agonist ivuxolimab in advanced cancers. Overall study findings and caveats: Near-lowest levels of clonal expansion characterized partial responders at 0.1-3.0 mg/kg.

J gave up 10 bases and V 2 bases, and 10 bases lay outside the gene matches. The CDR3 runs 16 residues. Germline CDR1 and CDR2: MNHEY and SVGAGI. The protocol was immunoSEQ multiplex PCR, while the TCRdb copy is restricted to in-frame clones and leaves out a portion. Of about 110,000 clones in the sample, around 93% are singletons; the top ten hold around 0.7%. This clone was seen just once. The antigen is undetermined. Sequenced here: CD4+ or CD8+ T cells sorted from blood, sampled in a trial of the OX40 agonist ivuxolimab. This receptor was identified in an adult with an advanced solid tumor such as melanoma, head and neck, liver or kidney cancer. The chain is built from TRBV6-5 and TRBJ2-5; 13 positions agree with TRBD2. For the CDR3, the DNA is TGTGCCAGCAGTTACGGGACTAGCGGGGCCCGCGAGGACCAGTACTTC. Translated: CASSYGTSGAREDQYF.